This entry features one TCR beta chain sequence. Its antigen is not known. This entry comes from a study of long-term antiretroviral therapy in people with HIV. Study-level findings and limits: Blood dating 2004 to 2017 may reflect older ART regimens. ART adherence was not documented, and neither viral resistance nor therapy changes had any data.

An immunoSEQ assay, version v3.0, was performed at survey level. Clones were sequenced by immunoSEQ multiplex PCR, and TCRdb holds only the in-frame ones, with some missing. The sample includes approximately 21,000 clones, roughly 91% seen only once; the top ten take around 3.2%. Participants who had HIV were, without exception, treated in the United States. This CDR3 is 14 amino acids long. The V gene lost 1 base and the J gene lost 4 bases, with 7 bases spanning the gap. Germline lookup yields CDR1 SGHTA and CDR2 FQGNSA. The chain links TRBV7-2 to TRBJ1-4; no clear D. The receptor comes from a man in his 60s with HIV. Source: unsorted PBMCs, taken 2.3 years after starting antiretroviral therapy. CDR3 nucleotide sequence: TGTGCCAGCAGCTTAGTCGGTGATAATGAAAAACTGTTTTTT. It is translated as CASSLVGDNEKLFF.